Listed below are T cell receptor beta chains from one sample, sequenced in a study of cytomegalovirus exposure and HLA in healthy donors. Clones were sequenced by immunoSEQ multiplex PCR, and TCRdb holds only the in-frame ones, with some missing. This table holds about 110,000 clones, approximately 80% found once. The specimen was PBMCs. The receptors were sampled from a woman aged 25 to 39 in good health and CMV-seronegative. Each CDR3 is given with its conserved first and last residue. Fields, in order: clone size, V gene, D gene, CDR3 length, J gene, CDR3 protein, CDR3 DNA. A D gene is named only where the DNA matches it firmly. Clone size is shown for a subset of rows, as once, few, many or a class of expanded clone.

size: NA
V: TRBV2
D: NA
length: 14
J: TRBJ1-5
CDR3: CASRADRFGQPQHF
DNA: TGTGCCAGCAGAGCCGACAGGTTTGGGCAGCCCCAGCATTTT

size: NA
V: TRBV12-5
D: TRBD2
length: 21
J: TRBJ2-3
CDR3: CASGLVKSSGRAVEGTDTQYF
DNA: TGTGCTAGTGGTTTGGTAAAAAGCAGCGGGAGGGCCGTAGAGGGCACAGATACGCAGTATTTT

size: NA
V: TRBV5-8
D: NA
length: 15
J: TRBJ1-1
CDR3: CASSRYVQRNTEAFF
DNA: TGTGCCAGCAGCCGATATGTTCAGCGCAACACTGAAGCTTTCTTT

size: once
V: TRBV19
D: TRBD1
length: 15
J: TRBJ1-1
CDR3: CASSALGQGNTEAFF
DNA: TGTGCCAGTAGTGCCCTCGGACAGGGGAACACTGAAGCTTTCTTT

size: NA
V: TRBV19
D: TRBD2
length: 16
J: TRBJ2-7
CDR3: CASSIGLAGGGYEQYF
DNA: TGTGCCAGTAGTATTGGACTAGCGGGAGGCGGCTACGAGCAGTACTTC

size: NA
V: TRBV5-1
D: TRBD2
length: 18
J: TRBJ2-3
CDR3: CASSLLSGSSGTTDTQYF
DNA: TGCGCCAGCAGCTTGCTCTCAGGGTCTAGCGGGACGACAGATACGCAGTATTTT

size: NA
V: TRBV6-5
D: NA
length: 15
J: TRBJ1-3
CDR3: CASSYSYRSGNTIYF
DNA: TGTGCCAGCAGTTACTCGTACAGGTCTGGAAACACCATATATTTT

size: NA
V: TRBV19
D: NA
length: 16
J: TRBJ1-2
CDR3: CASKPYGETANYGYTF
DNA: TGTGCCAGTAAACCATACGGGGAGACTGCTAACTATGGCTACACCTTC

size: NA
V: TRBV19
D: NA
length: 14
J: TRBJ1-2
CDR3: CASSTLFLDYGYTF
DNA: TGTGCCAGTAGTACTCTATTCTTGGACTATGGCTACACCTTC

size: few
V: TRBV5-6
D: TRBD2
length: 17
J: TRBJ2-6
CDR3: CASSPREGLDGANVLTF
DNA: TGTGCCAGCAGCCCCCGGGAGGGCTTGGACGGGGCCAACGTCCTGACTTTC

size: few
V: TRBV29-1
D: TRBD1
length: 13
J: TRBJ2-2
CDR3: CSVHQGAGGELFF
DNA: TGCAGCGTTCATCAGGGGGCCGGCGGGGAGCTGTTTTTT

size: once
V: TRBV19
D: TRBD1
length: 15
J: TRBJ2-7
CDR3: CASSLPGTGSGEQYF
DNA: TGTGCCAGTAGTCTCCCCGGGACAGGGTCCGGCGAGCAGTACTTC

size: NA
V: TRBV6-4
D: NA
length: 13
J: TRBJ1-5
CDR3: CASSPDSNQPQHF
DNA: TGTGCCAGCAGCCCGGACAGTAATCAGCCCCAGCATTTT

size: NA
V: TRBV6-5
D: TRBD1
length: 15
J: TRBJ2-2
CDR3: CASSYRGPNTGELFF
DNA: TGTGCCAGCAGTTACAGGGGGCCGAACACCGGGGAGCTGTTTTTT

size: NA
V: TRBV6-1
D: NA
length: 15
J: TRBJ2-5
CDR3: CASSQTGRLSETQYF
DNA: TGTGCCAGCAGCCAAACAGGACGGTTGAGCGAGACCCAGTACTTC

size: NA
V: TRBV6-4
D: TRBD1
length: 13
J: TRBJ1-5
CDR3: CASSVEGGQPQHF
DNA: TGTGCCAGCAGCGTGGAAGGGGGCCAGCCCCAGCATTTT

size: NA
V: TRBV7-9
D: NA
length: 14
J: TRBJ2-7
CDR3: CASSPRVLTYEQYF
DNA: TGTGCCAGCAGCCCCCGGGTCCTAACCTACGAGCAGTACTTC

size: few
V: TRBV7-9
D: TRBD1
length: 15
J: TRBJ2-7
CDR3: CASSIQGLGTYEQYF
DNA: TGTGCCAGCAGCATACAGGGGTTGGGGACCTACGAGCAGTACTTC

size: NA
V: TRBV15
D: TRBD1
length: 17
J: TRBJ1-5
CDR3: CATSRHPGQGLSQPQHF
DNA: TGTGCCACCAGCAGACACCCGGGACAGGGTTTGTCTCAGCCCCAGCATTTT

size: few
V: TRBV4-2
D: NA
length: 16
J: TRBJ2-5
CDR3: CASSPGETGAVETQYF
DNA: TGTGCCAGCAGCCCTGGGGAAACGGGAGCTGTGGAGACCCAGTACTTC

size: NA
V: TRBV29-1
D: NA
length: 14
J: TRBJ1-1
CDR3: CSVEGRGGNTEAFF
DNA: TGCAGCGTTGAAGGCCGGGGGGGGAACACTGAAGCTTTCTTT

size: NA
V: TRBV10-3
D: NA
length: 14
J: TRBJ2-3
CDR3: CAIRPSPGTDTQYF
DNA: TGTGCCATCAGGCCCTCCCCGGGCACAGATACGCAGTATTTT

size: NA
V: TRBV10-2
D: NA
length: 15
J: TRBJ1-1
CDR3: CASRGREAGETEAFF
DNA: TGCGCCAGCCGAGGCCGGGAGGCAGGGGAAACTGAAGCTTTCTTT

size: NA
V: TRBV2
D: TRBD1
length: 14
J: TRBJ1-1
CDR3: CASNIQGAGTEAFF
DNA: TGTGCCAGCAACATACAGGGGGCAGGGACTGAAGCTTTCTTT

size: few
V: TRBV6-5
D: NA
length: 15
J: TRBJ1-2
CDR3: CASSSPGTHNYGYTF
DNA: TGTGCCAGCAGTTCCCCCGGGACACATAACTATGGCTACACCTTC

size: NA
V: TRBV19
D: NA
length: 13
J: TRBJ1-6
CDR3: CASSPGTGSTLHF
DNA: TGTGCCAGTAGTCCCGGGACCGGGAGTACCCTCCACTTT

size: few
V: TRBV10-1
D: TRBD2
length: 13
J: TRBJ2-7
CDR3: CASSDLSSGRQYF
DNA: TGCGCCAGCAGTGATTTGTCTAGCGGGAGGCAGTACTTC

size: NA
V: TRBV6-1
D: NA
length: 12
J: TRBJ2-7
CDR3: CASSRGAYEQYF
DNA: TGTGCCAGCAGTCGGGGGGCTTACGAGCAGTACTTC

size: NA
V: TRBV7-6
D: TRBD1
length: 15
J: TRBJ1-6
CDR3: CASSSRTGDNSPLHF
DNA: TGTGCCAGCAGCTCCCGGACAGGGGATAATTCACCCCTCCACTTT

size: NA
V: TRBV7-9
D: NA
length: 17
J: TRBJ1-2
CDR3: CASSLAHGTSSLHGYTF
DNA: TGTGCCAGCAGCTTAGCGCACGGTACCTCAAGCCTCCATGGCTACACCTTC

size: NA
V: TRBV7-2
D: TRBD1
length: 15
J: TRBJ1-3
CDR3: CASSTGTGPGNTIYF
DNA: TGTGCCAGCAGCACCGGGACAGGGCCAGGAAACACCATATATTTT

size: few
V: TRBV11-2
D: NA
length: 15
J: TRBJ1-1
CDR3: CASSLDSSLNTEAFF
DNA: TGTGCCAGCAGCTTAGATTCTAGCCTGAACACTGAAGCTTTCTTT

size: NA
V: TRBV27
D: NA
length: 13
J: TRBJ2-7
CDR3: CASSSLGVYEQYF
DNA: TGTGCCAGCAGCTCCTTAGGGGTCTACGAGCAGTACTTC

size: NA
V: TRBV30
D: NA
length: 16
J: TRBJ1-2
CDR3: CAWRPFGTSGGYGYTF
DNA: TGTGCCTGGAGGCCCTTTGGGACGAGCGGGGGGTATGGCTACACCTTC

size: NA
V: TRBV6-5
D: TRBD1
length: 14
J: TRBJ2-3
CDR3: CASSRDRGTDTQYF
DNA: TGTGCCAGCAGTCGGGACAGGGGCACAGATACGCAGTATTTT

size: NA
V: TRBV18
D: TRBD1
length: 16
J: TRBJ1-1
CDR3: CASSPRVTGLNTEAFF
DNA: TGTGCCAGCTCACCACGTGTGACAGGGTTGAACACTGAAGCTTTCTTT